This entry is about one T cell receptor beta chain. Its antigen is not identified. The data were taken from a study of post-analysis software for immune sequencing data. Looking at the study overall: Both relapsing-remitting and secondary progressive multiple sclerosis featured among the disease courses, as did progressive-relapsing multiple sclerosis. General study results and limits: Samples prepared in the same batch strongly co-clustered by F measure. Patients used about 5 TRBV segments, including TRBV5-6, TRBV5-1 and TRBV20-1, more often than controls. In multiple sclerosis, normalized Chao1 diversity was significantly below that of controls.

Unique-molecular-identifier-tagged TCR beta cDNA libraries were used. Each sample of about 0.95 to 11 million input T cells yielded 500,000 or so cDNA molecules, so each molecule approximated one T cell. A single record per CDR3 protein comes from TCRdb applying MiXCR to the PCR reads. The sample contains hundreds of thousands of distinct CDR3 sequences, 44% of which appear only once. There are 14 residues in the CDR3. Sequenced material: blood. The V and J genes are TRBV12-3 or TRBV12-4 and TRBJ2-4, with 9 bases lining up with TRBD2. The J call may not be correct, given that the DNA end is closer to TRBJ2-7. The TCR was taken from a girl between 5 and 17 years old with multiple sclerosis. The CDR3 nucleotides read TGTGCCAGCAGTTTCGCGGGGGGGCCGTACGAGCAGTACTTC. Protein: CASSFAGGPYEQYF.